Included here is one T cell receptor (beta chain) sequence, with context. What it binds is unknown. The data stem from a study of T cell clonotyping in hematopoietic cell transplantation. Repertoires were generated with immunoSEQ multiplex PCR, while TCRdb's copy carries only in-frame clones and drops some. Of around 16,000 clones listed, 85% to 90% were seen once; the top ten hold 2.7%. Study-level results: Higher Inverse Simpson Index values in graft donor and pretransplant recipient predicted broader posttransplant TCR diversity. CD4 and CD8 repertoire contributions could not be separated without sorting. Recipient TCR diversity dropped after transplant; expanded clonotypes rose from day 30 to 180. At the given depth, recipient repertoires were over 97% de novo clonotypes.

This CDR3 is built from 13 residues. Trimming left V 6 bases short and J 7 bases short, with 10 bases between. Germline loops: CDR1 MNHEY, CDR2 SVGAGI. Sequencing used peripheral blood mononuclear cells. This sequence originates from a man aged 45-60 years in good health. Some clones in this sample may be carry-over from other donors' samples. J is TRBJ1-6 and V is TRBV6-5, with D tentatively TRBD1 (5 bases). CDR3 region: CASRSGYNSPLHF. The DNA of the CDR3 is TGTGCCAGCAGATCAGGGTACAATTCACCCCTCCACTTT.